This T cell receptor beta chain stems from a study of vaccination effects on CD4 cells after COVID-19. Ahead of sequencing, the ViraFEST assay grew antigen-specific CD4+ T cells using viral peptide pools. At the end of less than 12 days of culture, CD4+ T cells were isolated. All participants had two doses of either the BNT162b2 or mRNA-1273 vaccine. V was pared by 7 bases and J by 8 bases, with 22 bases between. The CDR3 contains 15 residues. In germline, CDR1 is SGHRS, CDR2 YFSETQ. A note on this clone: Its antigen is not identified.

Profiling relied on immunoSEQ multiplex PCR, and the TCRdb table lists in-frame clones only, not all of them. The sample lists approximately 70,000 clones; around 81% were seen once. Sample: CD4+ T cells from PBMCs cultured with HCoV-229E spike peptides, taken after COVID-19 vaccination. The V call is TRBV5-1, the J call TRBJ2-1; D possibly corresponds to TRBD2 (6 bases). This TCR came from a human donor who received a COVID-19 vaccine. The CDR3 protein is CASSKHGGTGHEQFF. As DNA, the CDR3 is TGCGCCAGCTCAAAACACGGGGGAACGGGACATGAGCAGTTCTTC.